A selection of T cell receptor beta chains follows, all from one sample in a study of beta chain features in type 1 diabetes. The repertoire was sequenced with immunoSEQ multiplex PCR; TCRdb's copy has only in-frame clones and lacks some. This sample yields 150,000 to 200,000 clones, of which approximately 9% are seen a single time; roughly 2.5% belongs to the top ten. The source material was central memory CD4+ T cells from blood. The receptors were sampled from a woman aged 18 to 35 in good health. The CDR3 runs from the conserved cysteine through the conserved F or W. A D gene is named only where the DNA matches it firmly.

D: .
J: TRBJ2-7
V: TRBV23-1
CDR3: CASSHIPPEQYF

D: .
J: TRBJ2-3
V: TRBV27
CDR3: CASSRLTDTQYF

D: .
J: TRBJ1-2
V: TRBV5-1
CDR3: CASSRQANYGYTF

D: TRBD1
J: TRBJ1-2
V: TRBV7-2
CDR3: CASSLGQAAYGYTF

D: .
J: TRBJ1-1
V: TRBV2
CDR3: CASNSRGTEAFF

D: TRBD2
J: TRBJ2-3
V: TRBV28
CDR3: CASSSPAGGTDTQYF

D: .
J: TRBJ2-7
V: TRBV7-7
CDR3: CASSPDRYSYEQYF

D: .
J: TRBJ1-1
V: TRBV7-9
CDR3: CASSTTPEAFF

D: .
J: TRBJ2-2
V: TRBV9
CDR3: CASSVRAGELFF

D: TRBD1
J: TRBJ2-1
V: TRBV7-8
CDR3: CASSLGQGANYNEQFF

D: .
J: TRBJ2-4
V: TRBV20-1
CDR3: CSAQEGDIQYF

D: TRBD2
J: TRBJ2-1
V: TRBV5-1
CDR3: CASSGDLAGSYNEQFF

D: .
J: TRBJ2-7
V: TRBV4-1
CDR3: CASSQDRGSGRKDEQYF

D: TRBD1
J: TRBJ1-2
V: TRBV5-4
CDR3: CASSLDGTAIYGYTF

D: .
J: TRBJ2-3
V: TRBV5-1
CDR3: CASSLEQRHGTQYF

D: TRBD1
J: TRBJ1-2
V: TRBV4-1
CDR3: CASSQVATGYGYTF

D: .
J: TRBJ1-1
V: TRBV18
CDR3: CASSPQATGTTEAFF

D: TRBD1
J: TRBJ1-1
V: TRBV7-9
CDR3: CASSFNDRDTEAFF

D: TRBD2
J: TRBJ2-3
V: TRBV7-2
CDR3: CASIPGGSADTQYF

D: TRBD2
J: TRBJ2-2
V: TRBV10-3
CDR3: CAITPQGLATGELFF

D: .
J: TRBJ1-1
V: TRBV6-1
CDR3: CASSEFTGYTEAFF

D: TRBD2
J: TRBJ2-1
V: TRBV5-1
CDR3: CASSLSAGGTSYNEQFF

D: TRBD2
J: TRBJ2-1
V: TRBV6-5
CDR3: CASKSPRLADNEQFF

D: TRBD2
J: TRBJ2-1
V: TRBV19
CDR3: CASQAGLAGRSEQFF

D: TRBD1
J: TRBJ2-4
V: TRBV6-5
CDR3: CASRGTGTAKNIQYF

D: TRBD1
J: TRBJ2-2
V: TRBV7-8
CDR3: CASSLRQGSNTGELFF

D: .
J: TRBJ2-1
V: TRBV18
CDR3: CASSPPTRSDEQFF

D: TRBD1
J: TRBJ1-2
V: TRBV7-9
CDR3: CASSQSGQGGYGYTF

D: .
J: TRBJ1-1
V: TRBV6-6
CDR3: CASNQVVTEAFF

D: .
J: TRBJ2-1
V: TRBV11-3
CDR3: CASSLVLTRGEQFF

D: .
J: TRBJ2-5
V: TRBV2
CDR3: CASGRFRDSQETQYF

D: TRBD1
J: TRBJ2-7
V: TRBV15
CDR3: CATSRDWTGAYEQYF

D: TRBD2
J: TRBJ2-1
V: TRBV11-3
CDR3: CASSFPSGRFEQFF

D: .
J: TRBJ2-1
V: TRBV5-6
CDR3: CASSSINEQFF

D: TRBD1
J: TRBJ1-2
V: TRBV7-9
CDR3: CASSAGGFTDRGYTF

D: TRBD1
J: TRBJ2-7
V: TRBV5-1
CDR3: CASTLGTGDYEQYF

D: .
J: TRBJ1-1
V: TRBV30
CDR3: CACRKGSGVTEAFF

D: .
J: TRBJ1-4
V: TRBV20-1
CDR3: CSANINEKLFF

D: .
J: TRBJ1-1
V: TRBV6-6
CDR3: CASRRGLDEAFF

D: TRBD2
J: TRBJ2-3
V: TRBV9
CDR3: CASSGTSGTGTDTQYF

D: TRBD1
J: TRBJ1-1
V: TRBV20-1
CDR3: CSRLLQGKAFF

D: TRBD2
J: TRBJ2-7
V: TRBV5-1
CDR3: CASSSGGYDEQYF

D: .
J: TRBJ1-6
V: TRBV2
CDR3: CADGGWTHNSPLHF

D: TRBD1
J: TRBJ1-1
V: TRBV4-2
CDR3: CASSPGQGLNTEAFF

D: .
J: TRBJ1-6
V: TRBV28
CDR3: CASSPISSYNSPLHF

D: TRBD2
J: TRBJ2-3
V: TRBV7-9
CDR3: CASSPRLAGDSDTQYF

D: .
J: TRBJ2-3
V: TRBV5-6
CDR3: CASSPGRVSTDTQYF